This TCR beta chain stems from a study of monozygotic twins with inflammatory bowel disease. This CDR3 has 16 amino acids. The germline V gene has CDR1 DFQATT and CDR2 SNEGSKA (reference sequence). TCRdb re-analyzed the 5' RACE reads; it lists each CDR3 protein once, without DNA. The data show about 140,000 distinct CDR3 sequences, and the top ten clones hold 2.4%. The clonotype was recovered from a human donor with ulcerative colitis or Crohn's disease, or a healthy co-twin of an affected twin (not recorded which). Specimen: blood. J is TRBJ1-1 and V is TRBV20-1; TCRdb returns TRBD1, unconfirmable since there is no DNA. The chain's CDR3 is CSARGAGAELNTEAFF.